Reported below is one TCR beta chain. Its target is not known. These data belong to a study of T cells after yellow fever vaccination. Points from the study as a whole: Reappearance after the booster was observed for most primary-vaccination clones (about 97% CD4, almost 90% CD8). Weaker, the secondary response had a peak occurring faster, on day 5 versus 15. Repertoires obtained by FACS sorting could include abundant clonotypes that entered as contaminants from the bulk population.

CDR3 length equals 16 residues. The junction had 8 bases not matched to a gene; V was cut back by 3 bases and J by 4 bases. The authors made TCR cDNA by 5'RACE template switching, adding a universal primer site and UMIs. In TCRdb, the 5' RACE reads were re-called with MiXCR into one record per CDR3 protein. The sample records approximately 550,000 distinct CDR3 sequences, about 19% being singletons. This receptor was taken from a man aged 30-40 years who received the YFV17D yellow fever vaccine. Sequences were derived from PBMCs, sampled 15 days after the yellow fever booster vaccination. This chain uses TRBV12-3 or TRBV12-4 with TRBJ2-1, with 8 bases lining up with TRBD2. As DNA, the CDR3 is TGTGCCAGCAGTTTTCTTAGCGGGAATACGTACAATGAGCAGTTCTTC. The encoded protein is CASSFLSGNTYNEQFF.